This is a list of T cell receptor beta chains from one sample in a study of naive and memory T cell subsets. A single record per CDR3 protein comes from TCRdb applying MiXCR to the UMI-ligation and nested PCR reads. The sample includes 85,000 to 130,000 distinct CDR3 sequences, about 14% of them seen just once. Input material: naive CD8+ T cells from blood. The receptors derive from a human donor in good health. The CDR3 runs from the conserved cysteine through the conserved F or W. A D gene is named only where the DNA matches it firmly. Not all rows give a size; the values are once, few, many and, for expanded clones, a class.

clone_size d_call j_call v_call cdr3_length cdr3_nt cdr3_aa
NA NA TRBJ2-3 TRBV5-4 15 TGTGCCAGCCGCCCCGGACCAGGGAACACAGATACGCAGTATTTT CASRPGPGNTDTQYF
few NA TRBJ1-3 TRBV27 14 TGTGCCAGCAGTTCGGCAATCTCTGGAAACACCATATATTTT CASSSAISGNTIYF
many NA TRBJ2-1 TRBV7-8 16 TGTGCCAGCAGCTTAGTTGAGGGGAGGTCCTACAATGAGCAGTTCTTC CASSLVEGRSYNEQFF
many NA TRBJ2-7 TRBV30 11 TGTGCCTGGAGTGTGAGCTACGAGCAGTACTTC CAWSVSYEQYF
NA NA TRBJ2-7 TRBV9 15 TGTGCCAGCAGCCCGAGTGGGACGGGGAACTACGAGCAGTACTTC CASSPSGTGNYEQYF
NA NA TRBJ2-1 TRBV5-1 13 TGCGCCAGCGGGCTAGCCGGCCACAATGAGCAGTTCTTC CASGLAGHNEQFF
few NA TRBJ2-7 TRBV6-2/TRBV6-3 13 TGTGCCAGCAGTTATACAGGGAAGGACGAGCAGTACTTC CASSYTGKDEQYF
NA TRBD1 TRBJ1-1 TRBV2 14 TGTGCCAGCACTTCAGGGGGAATGAACACTGAAGCTTTCTTT CASTSGGMNTEAFF
few NA TRBJ2-7 TRBV6-5 15 TGTGCCAGCAGTTACAAATCGTGGACAGCCTACGAGCAGTACTTC CASSYKSWTAYEQYF
few TRBD2 TRBJ2-7 TRBV7-3 14 TGTGCCAGCAGCATAAGCGGGGGGTCCTACGAGCAGTACTTC CASSISGGSYEQYF